This passage covers 2 T cell receptor beta chains from one sample sequenced in a study of blood T cell repertoires in COVID-19 (TCRdb year 2020). The library was made by the immunoSEQ multiplex PCR assay. Drawn from immuneACCESS, this table holds only the in-frame rearrangements with V and J called that TCRdb kept. Clones are partly lost; checked studies trace under half to an unresolved V gene and leave the rest unexplained. This sample holds approximately 82,000 clones; around 89% were observed only once. Around 13% of the sample is taken by the ten largest. The sample consisted of peripheral blood. Every receptor here comes from a man between 65 and 85 years old with active or convalescent COVID-19.

The chain recombines TRBV6-5 with TRBJ2-2; 8 bases are a match to TRBD2. The CDR3 has 14 residues. Germline loops: CDR1 MNHEY, CDR2 SVGAGI. V lost 5 bases and J lost 6; bases outside the gene matches: 5. The CDR3: CASSSGSLAGELFF. As DNA, the CDR3 is TGTGCCAGCAGTAGCGGGAGCCTGGCCGGGGAGCTGTTTTTT.

The J gene is TRBJ1-2, the V gene TRBV19; no clear D. This CDR3 contains 11 residues. Germline V gene sequence: CDR1 LNHDA, CDR2 SQIVND (reference sequence). V lost 7 bases and J lost 4, with 7 bases in between. The CDR3 bases are TGTGCCAGTACTTCCTTCTATGGCTACACCTTC. It is translated as CASTSFYGYTF. The whole variable domain, filled in from reference TRBV19 and TRBJ1-2, reads DGGITQSPKYLFRKEGQNVTLSCEQNLNHDAMYWYRQDPGQGLRLIYYSQIVNDFQKGDIAEGYSVSREKKESFPLTVTSAQKNPTAFYLCASTSFYGYTFGSGTRLTVV.